The following is a T cell receptor delta chain sequence with its context. The table lists this clone with a count of one. This receptor's antigen is unknown. This likely reflects a read error, since a far larger clone is one base away. The data were obtained in a study of Vγ9Vδ2 T cells in congenital toxoplasmosis (dated by TCRdb to the early 2020s). The study in broad terms: To diagnose congenital toxoplasmosis, IgG, IgM and IgA serology, Western blot and an in-house interferon-gamma release assay were used. Gamma and delta chain CDR3 repertoires of sorted blood gammadelta T cells were compared between congenitally T. gondii-infected and uninfected infants. Infant repertoires were sequenced at 2 months after birth and at 1 year of age. At 2 months, TCR sequencing included five or six infected and 10 uninfected infants, and at 1 year it included 3 infected and 4 uninfected infants. Broader findings and caveats from the paper: Both infected and uninfected infants showed a high prevalence of a public TRGV9 clonotype. Repertoire differences between infected and uninfected infants were less clearly seen at 1 year of age than at 2 months. Among 2-month-old infants, germline-encoded fetal-type TRDV2 CDR3 sequences seemed to show up more often in infected than in uninfected infants, which suggests an in utero expansion footprint. Compared with uninfected infants, infected infants at 2 months appeared to have fewer N additions in their TRGV9 and TRDV2 CDR3s, and this was especially true for TRDV2-TRDJ1 sequences. Two months was the earliest age with enough suitable sample material for TCR repertoire analysis, so newborn repertoires were not sequenced.

Spanning cysteine to phenylalanine, the CDR3 consists of 19 amino acids. The DNA shown is the 57-base CDR3, in frame from base 1. The germline V gene encodes CDR1 GEAIGNYY and CDR2 EKD. For this chain, trimming is 0 bases at the V end and 0 bases at the J end, and the number of junction bases without a gene match is 4. Using SuperScript II, cDNA was generated through template-switch reverse transcription, with TRGC- and TRDC-specific primers combined in a single tube. The TRGC primer was designed to bind both the TRGC1 and TRGC2 constant genes. TRG and TRD amplification used the KAPA Real-Time Library Amplification Kit, with AMPure XP bead purification between steps. Index PCR with the Nextera XT Index Kit was used to attach the Illumina sequencing adapters. An Illumina MiSeq running the V2 300 kit was used to sequence the TRG and TRD amplicons, producing 150 bp paired-end reads. Per the original workflow: Read quality was checked with FastQC version 0.11.8 before further analysis. Reads were aligned to GenBank TRG or TRD reference genes, and CDR3 sequences were built with MiXCR version 3.0.3. Default MiXCR settings were used, apart from assembling TRDD gene segments from 3 instead of 5 consecutive nucleotides. N additions, CDR3 length, J segment length and clonotype sharing between samples were computed with VDJtools version 1.2.1. Out-of-frame CDR3 sequences and those containing stop codons were excluded from analysis. To look for overlap, the infant repertoires were checked against previously published Vgamma9Vdelta2 repertoires from fetal, cord blood and adult blood. Clonotypes were called again by TCRdb from the public reads via CATT, and duplicate nucleotide sequences were then merged into one entry. In this record, the V and J calls reflect TCRdb's handling and not the investigators' own analysis. The sample records several hundred delta-chain clones, 50% of which are singletons. The ten largest clones capture about 28% of the sample.

The same treatment, consisting of spiramycin and/or pyrimethamine plus sulfadiazine plus folinic acid, was given to the mothers of both infected and uninfected infants. All infants, infected and uninfected, were born by term delivery after more than 37 weeks of gestation. About 0.9 mL of blood was used to isolate PBMCs by Lymphoprep gradient centrifugation, after which the PBMCs were cryopreserved in liquid nitrogen and shipped to Belgium. After thawing, PBMCs were labeled with Zombie NIR viability dye and stained with CD3, TCR gammadelta, Vgamma9 and Vdelta2 antibodies. A FACSAria III was used to sort CD3+ TCRgammadelta+ T cells, reaching a mean purity of around 98%. For each sample, RNA was extracted from 8,000 to 10,000 sorted gammadelta T cells with the RNeasy Micro Kit. Infants were born to mothers enrolled with primary T. gondii infection during pregnancy. Infant peripheral blood was collected at an outpatient microbiology and virology center in Pavia, Italy.

The chain couples TRDV2 to TRDJ3, with TRDD3 matching 10 junction bases. TCRdb is silent on the J gene; assignment here came from matching the DNA to germline. The clonotype was recovered from a child younger than 10 born to a mother with Toxoplasma gondii infection during pregnancy, either congenitally infected or uninfected (not recorded which). The sample consisted of gamma-delta T cells from blood. This receptor has the CDR3 CACDTILGDLSWDTRQMFF. The nucleotide sequence is TGTGCCTGTGACACCATACTGGGGGATCTCTCCTGGGACACCCGACAGATGTTTTTC.